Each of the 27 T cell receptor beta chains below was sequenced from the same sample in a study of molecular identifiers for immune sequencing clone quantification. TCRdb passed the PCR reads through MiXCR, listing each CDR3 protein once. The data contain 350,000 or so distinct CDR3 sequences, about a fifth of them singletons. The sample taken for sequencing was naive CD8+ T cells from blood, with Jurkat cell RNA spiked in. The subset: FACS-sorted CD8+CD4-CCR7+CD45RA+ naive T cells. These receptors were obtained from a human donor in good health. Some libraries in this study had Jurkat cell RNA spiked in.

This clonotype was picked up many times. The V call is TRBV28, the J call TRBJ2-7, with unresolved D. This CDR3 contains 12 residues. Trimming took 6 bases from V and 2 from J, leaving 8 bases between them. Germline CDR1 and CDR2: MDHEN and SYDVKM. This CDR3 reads CASSLRAYEQYF. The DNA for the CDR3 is TGTGCCAGCAGCTTGAGAGCCTACGAGCAGTACTTC.

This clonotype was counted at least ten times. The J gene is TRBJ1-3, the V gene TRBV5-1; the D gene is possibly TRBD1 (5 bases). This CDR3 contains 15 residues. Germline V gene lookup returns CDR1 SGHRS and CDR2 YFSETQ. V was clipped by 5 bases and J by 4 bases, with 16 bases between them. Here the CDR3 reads CASSFSRGVGNTIYF. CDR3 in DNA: TGCGCCAGCAGTTTTAGCCGGGGGGTCGGAAACACCATATATTTT.

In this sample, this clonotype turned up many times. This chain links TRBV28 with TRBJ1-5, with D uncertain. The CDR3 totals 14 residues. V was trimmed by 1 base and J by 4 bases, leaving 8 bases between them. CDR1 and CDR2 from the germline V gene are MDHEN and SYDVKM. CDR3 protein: CASSLLAGNQPQHF. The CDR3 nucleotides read TGTGCCAGCAGTTTATTGGCGGGGAATCAGCCCCAGCATTTT.

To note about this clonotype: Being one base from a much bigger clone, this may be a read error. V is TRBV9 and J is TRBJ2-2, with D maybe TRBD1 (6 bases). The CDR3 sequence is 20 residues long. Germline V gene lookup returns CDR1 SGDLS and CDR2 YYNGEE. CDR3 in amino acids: CASSAPLGKGVNPSTGELSF. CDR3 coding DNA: TGTGCCAGCAGCGCACCTCTCGGGAAGGGGGTGAATCCTAGTACCGGGGAGCTGTCTTTT.

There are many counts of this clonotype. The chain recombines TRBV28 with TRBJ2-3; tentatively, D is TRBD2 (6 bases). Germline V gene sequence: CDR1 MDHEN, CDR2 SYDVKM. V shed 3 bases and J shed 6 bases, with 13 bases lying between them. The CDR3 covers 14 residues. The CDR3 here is CASSFRRARDTQYF. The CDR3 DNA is TGTGCCAGCAGTTTTCGGAGGGCACGGGATACGCAGTATTTT.

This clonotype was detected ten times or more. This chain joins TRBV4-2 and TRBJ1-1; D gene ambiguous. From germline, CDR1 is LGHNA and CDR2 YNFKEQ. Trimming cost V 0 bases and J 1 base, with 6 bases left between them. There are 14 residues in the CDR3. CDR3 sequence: CASSQDWQNTEAFF. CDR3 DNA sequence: TGTGCCAGCAGCCAAGATTGGCAGAACACTGAAGCTTTCTTT.

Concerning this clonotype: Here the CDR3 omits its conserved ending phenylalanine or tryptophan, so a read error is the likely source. This chain's CDR3 is CSAPNIAESSYEQYY. In DNA, the CDR3 is TGCAGTGCTCCCAATATAGCGGAAAGCTCCTACGAGCAGTACTAC. V gene TRBV20-1 combines with J gene TRBJ2-7, with TRBD2 as a possible D gene (6 bases). The length of the CDR3 is 15 residues. V lost 5 bases to trimming and J lost 0 bases, with 17 bases between them. Germline V gene data show CDR1 as DFQATT and CDR2 as SNEGSKA (reference sequence).

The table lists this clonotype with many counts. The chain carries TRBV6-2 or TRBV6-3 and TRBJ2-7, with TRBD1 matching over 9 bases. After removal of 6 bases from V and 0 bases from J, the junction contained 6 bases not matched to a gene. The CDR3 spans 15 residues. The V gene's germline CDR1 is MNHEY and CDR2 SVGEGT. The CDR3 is CASSTGTGLSYEQYF. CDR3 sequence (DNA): TGTGCCAGCAGCACCGGGACAGGGCTCTCCTACGAGCAGTACTTC.

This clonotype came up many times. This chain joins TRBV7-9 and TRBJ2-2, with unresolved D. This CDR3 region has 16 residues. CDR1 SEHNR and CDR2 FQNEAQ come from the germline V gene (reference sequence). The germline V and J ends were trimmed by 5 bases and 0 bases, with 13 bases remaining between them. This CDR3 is CASSPPEPPNTGELFF. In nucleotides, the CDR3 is TGTGCCAGCAGCCCCCCCGAGCCCCCGAACACCGGGGAGCTGTTTTTT.

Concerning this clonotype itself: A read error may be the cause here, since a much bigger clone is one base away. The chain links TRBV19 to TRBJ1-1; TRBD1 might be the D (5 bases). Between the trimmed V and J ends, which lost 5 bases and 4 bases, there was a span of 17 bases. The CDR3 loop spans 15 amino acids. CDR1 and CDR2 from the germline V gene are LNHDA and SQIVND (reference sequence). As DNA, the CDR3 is TGTGCCAGTAGTCCGACCACCCGAGGGGTCACTGAAGCTTTCTTT. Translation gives CASSPTTRGVTEAFF. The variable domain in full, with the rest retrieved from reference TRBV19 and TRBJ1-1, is DGGITQSPKYLFRKEGQNVTLSCEQNLNHDAMYWYRQDPGQGLRLIYYSQIVNDFQKGDIAEGYSVSREKKESFPLTVTSAQKNPTAFYLCASSPTTRGVTEAFFGQGTRLTVV.

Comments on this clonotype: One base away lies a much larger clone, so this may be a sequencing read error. CDR3 sequence reads: CAWSLAGATDTQYF. CDR3 in DNA: TGTGCCTGGAGTCTAGCGGGGGCCACAGATACGCAGTATTTT. The rearrangement links TRBV30 to TRBJ2-3; 10 bases are shared with TRBD2. The germline CDR1 and CDR2 sequences are GTSNPN and SVGIG (reference sequence). Germline trimming cut 2 bases from V and 2 bases from J; bases unmatched to any gene: 1. The CDR3 has 14 residues. The variable domain in full, with the rest retrieved from reference TRBV30 and TRBJ2-3, is SQTIHQWPATLVQPVGSPLSLECTVEGTSNPNLYWYRQAAGRGLQLLFYSVGIGQISSEVPQNLSASRPQDRQFILSSKKLLLSDSGFYLCAWSLAGATDTQYFGPGTRLTVL.

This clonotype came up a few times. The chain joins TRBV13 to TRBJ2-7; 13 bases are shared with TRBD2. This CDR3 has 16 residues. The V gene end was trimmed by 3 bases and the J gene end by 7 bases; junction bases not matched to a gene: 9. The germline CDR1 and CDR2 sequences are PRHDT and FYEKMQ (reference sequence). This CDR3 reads CASSFFQLAGGREQYF. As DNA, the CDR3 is TGTGCCAGCAGCTTTTTCCAACTAGCGGGAGGGAGGGAGCAGTACTTC.

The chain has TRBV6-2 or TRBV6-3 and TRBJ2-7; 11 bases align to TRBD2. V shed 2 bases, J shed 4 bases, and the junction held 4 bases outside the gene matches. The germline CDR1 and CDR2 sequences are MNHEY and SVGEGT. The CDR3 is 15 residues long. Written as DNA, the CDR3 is TGTGCCAGCAGTTACCTACTAGCGGGAGAGTACGAGCAGTACTTC. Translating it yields CASSYLLAGEYEQYF.

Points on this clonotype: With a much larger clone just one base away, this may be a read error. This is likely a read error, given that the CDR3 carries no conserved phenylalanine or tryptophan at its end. CDR3 sequence reads: CASRDPGLAGEEQYL. The DNA for the CDR3 is TGTGCCAGCAGGGATCCGGGACTAGCGGGAGAAGAGCAGTACCTC. This sequence joins TRBV28 and TRBJ2-7, with TRBD2 matching over 14 bases. CDR3 length: 15 amino acids. The V gene end was trimmed by 6 bases and the J gene end by 7 bases; junction bases not matched to a gene: 8. Germline CDR1 reads MDHEN; CDR2 reads SYDVKM.

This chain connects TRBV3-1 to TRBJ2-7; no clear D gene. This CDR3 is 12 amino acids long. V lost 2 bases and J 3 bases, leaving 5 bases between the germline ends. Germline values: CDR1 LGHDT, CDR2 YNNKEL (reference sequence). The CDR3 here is CASSQTYYEQYF. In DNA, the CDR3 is TGTGCCAGCAGCCAAACCTACTACGAGCAGTACTTC.

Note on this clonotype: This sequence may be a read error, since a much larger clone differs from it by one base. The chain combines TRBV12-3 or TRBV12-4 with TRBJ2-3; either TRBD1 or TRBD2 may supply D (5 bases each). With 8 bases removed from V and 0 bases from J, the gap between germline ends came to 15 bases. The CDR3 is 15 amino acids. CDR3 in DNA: TGTGCCAGCGGTTCTCGGGACCCCAGCACAGATACGCAGTATTTT. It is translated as CASGSRDPSTDTQYF.

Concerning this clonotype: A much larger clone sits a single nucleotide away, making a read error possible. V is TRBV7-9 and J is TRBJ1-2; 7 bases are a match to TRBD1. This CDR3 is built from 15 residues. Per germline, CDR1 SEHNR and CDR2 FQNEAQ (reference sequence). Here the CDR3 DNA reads TGTGCCAACAGCTTAGAGAAGGGGGCTGGCTATGGCTACACCTTC. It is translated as CANSLEKGAGYGYTF.

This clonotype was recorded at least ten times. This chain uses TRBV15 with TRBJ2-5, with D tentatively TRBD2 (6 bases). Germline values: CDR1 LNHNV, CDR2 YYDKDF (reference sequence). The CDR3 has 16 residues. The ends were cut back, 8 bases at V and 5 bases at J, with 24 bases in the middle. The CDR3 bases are TGTGCCACCCCTCGTCCTCGCGGGGCGTTGATGGAGACCCAGTACTTC. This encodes CATPRPRGALMETQYF.

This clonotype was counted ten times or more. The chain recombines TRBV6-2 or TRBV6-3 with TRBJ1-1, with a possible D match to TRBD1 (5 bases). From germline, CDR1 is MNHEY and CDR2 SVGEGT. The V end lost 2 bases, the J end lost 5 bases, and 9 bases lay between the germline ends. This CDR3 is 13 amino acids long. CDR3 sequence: CASSYMGGTEAFF. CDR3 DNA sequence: TGTGCCAGCAGTTACATGGGGGGAACTGAAGCTTTCTTT.

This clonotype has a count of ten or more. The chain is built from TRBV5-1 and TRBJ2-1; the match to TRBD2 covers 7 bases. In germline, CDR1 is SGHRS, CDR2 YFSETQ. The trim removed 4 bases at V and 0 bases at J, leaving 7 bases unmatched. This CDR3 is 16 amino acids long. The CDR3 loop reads CASSHSGISSYNEQFF. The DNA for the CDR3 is TGCGCCAGCAGCCACAGCGGGATTTCCTCCTACAATGAGCAGTTCTTC.

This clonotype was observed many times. The chain's CDR3 is CSANADTQYF. As DNA, the CDR3 is TGCAGTGCTAATGCAGATACGCAGTATTTT. V usage is TRBV20-1 and J usage is TRBJ2-3; D is unclear. V dropped 4 bases and J dropped 4 bases, with 3 bases sitting between them. The CDR3 runs to 10 residues. Germline V gene data show CDR1 as DFQATT and CDR2 as SNEGSKA (reference sequence).

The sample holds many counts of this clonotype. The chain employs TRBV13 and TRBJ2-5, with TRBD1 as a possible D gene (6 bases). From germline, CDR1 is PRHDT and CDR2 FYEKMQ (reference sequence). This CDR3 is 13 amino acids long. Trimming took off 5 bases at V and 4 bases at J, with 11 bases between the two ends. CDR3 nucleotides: TGTGCCAGCAGCACAGGGACGGGAGAGACCCAGTACTTC. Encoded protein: CASSTGTGETQYF.

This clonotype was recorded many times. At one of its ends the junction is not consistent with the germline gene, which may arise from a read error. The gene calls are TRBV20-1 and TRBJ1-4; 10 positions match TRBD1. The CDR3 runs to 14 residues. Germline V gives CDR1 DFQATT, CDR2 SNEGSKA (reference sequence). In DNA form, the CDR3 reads TGCAGTGCAAGAGGACAGGGGGAGCCTGAAAAACTGTTTTTT. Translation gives CSARGQGEPEKLFF.

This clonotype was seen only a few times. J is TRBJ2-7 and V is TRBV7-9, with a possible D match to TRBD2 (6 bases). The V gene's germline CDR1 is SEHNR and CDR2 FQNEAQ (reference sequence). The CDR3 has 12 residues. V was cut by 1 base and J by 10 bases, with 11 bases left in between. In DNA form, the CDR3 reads TGTGCCAGCAGCTTAGGGCGGGGAGTTCAGTACTTC. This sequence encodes CASSLGRGVQYF.

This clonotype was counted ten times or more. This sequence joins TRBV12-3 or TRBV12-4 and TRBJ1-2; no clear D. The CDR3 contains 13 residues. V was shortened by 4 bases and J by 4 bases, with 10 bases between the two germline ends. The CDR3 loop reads CASSSPSLYGYTF. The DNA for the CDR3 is TGTGCCAGCAGTTCTCCCAGCCTCTATGGCTACACCTTC.

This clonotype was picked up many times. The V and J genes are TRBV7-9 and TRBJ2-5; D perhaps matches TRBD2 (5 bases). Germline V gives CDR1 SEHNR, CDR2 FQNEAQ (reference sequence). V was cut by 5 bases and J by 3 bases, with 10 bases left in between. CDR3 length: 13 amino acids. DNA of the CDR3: TGTGCCAGCAGCCAAGCGGAGAAAGAGACCCAGTACTTC. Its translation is CASSQAEKETQYF.

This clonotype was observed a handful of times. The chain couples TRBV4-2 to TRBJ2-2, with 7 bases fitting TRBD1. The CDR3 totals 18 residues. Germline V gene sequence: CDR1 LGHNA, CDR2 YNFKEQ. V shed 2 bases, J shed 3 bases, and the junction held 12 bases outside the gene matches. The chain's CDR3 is CASSQRGPGTADTGELFF. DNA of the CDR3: TGTGCCAGCAGCCAAAGAGGGCCTGGGACAGCCGACACCGGGGAGCTGTTTTTT.